Following are 25 T cell receptor beta chains from one sample sequenced in a study of T cells in Graves' hyperthyroidism and ophthalmopathy. Amplified TCR beta CDR3 regions came from RNA transcripts. The HTBI primer set served for first-round RT-PCR of the TCR CDR3. TCRdb re-called the multiplex PCR reads through MiXCR, storing one row per CDR3 protein. The sample shows 500,000 to 750,000 distinct CDR3 sequences, around 14% of them seen only once. Sequences were obtained from blood. These receptors came from a woman in her 30s with Graves' hyperthyroidism.

This clonotype was detected ten times or more. The chain recombines TRBV11-2 with TRBJ2-5; 12 bases fit TRBD2. V trimming: 8 bases; J trimming: 4 bases; junction bases outside the gene matches: 11. Germline CDR1 is SGHAT and CDR2 is FQNNGV. CDR3 length equals 16 residues. The CDR3 region is CASQGILAGGGETQYF. CDR3 in DNA: TGTGCCAGCCAGGGGATACTAGCGGGAGGCGGAGAGACCCAGTACTTC.

The chain carries TRBV19 and TRBJ2-1; 8 nucleotides match TRBD2. J lost 7 bases, V lost 6 bases, and 17 bases had no gene match. The CDR3 consists of 17 residues. Germline V gene lookup returns CDR1 LNHDA and CDR2 SQIVND (reference sequence). In nucleotides, the CDR3 is TGTGCCAGTAGCCCACCCCGCTTAAGCGGGGGTGAGAATGAGCAGTTCTTC. It encodes CASSPPRLSGGENEQFF.

This clonotype was observed many times. The chain employs TRBV6-2 or TRBV6-3 and TRBJ1-5, with TRBD1 as a possible D gene (5 bases). CDR1 and CDR2 (germline): MNHEY, SVGEGT. V shed 0 bases and J shed 0 bases, with 9 bases lying between them. This CDR3 comprises 16 residues. DNA for the CDR3: TGTGCCAGCAGTTACTCCAGGGCCCTTAGCAATCAGCCCCAGCATTTT. Residues: CASSYSRALSNQPQHF.

The chain links TRBV30 to TRBJ1-5, with a possible D match to TRBD1 (6 bases). The V and J ends lost 2 bases and 9 bases respectively, with 11 bases between them. There are 12 residues in the CDR3. In germline, CDR1 is GTSNPN, CDR2 SVGIG (reference sequence). The CDR3 region is CAWSQGTWPQHF. The CDR3 nucleotides are TGTGCCTGGAGTCAAGGGACATGGCCCCAGCATTTT.

This clonotype appeared many times. The J gene is TRBJ1-3, the V gene TRBV3-1; no clear D. This CDR3 has 17 amino acids. The germline gives CDR1 LGHDT, CDR2 YNNKEL (reference sequence). V dropped 3 bases and J dropped 0 bases, with 15 bases sitting between them. CDR3 residues: CASSQTVGRLSGNTIYF. CDR3 in DNA: TGTGCCAGCAGCCAGACCGTCGGACGCCTCTCTGGAAACACCATATATTTT. Full variable domain (remainder filled in from reference TRBV3-1 and TRBJ1-3): DTAVSQTPKYLVTQMGNDKSIKCEQNLGHDTMYWYKQDSKKFLKIMFSYNNKELIINETVPNRFSPKSPDKAHLNLHINSLELGDSAVYFCASSQTVGRLSGNTIYFGEGSWLTVV.

The chain joins TRBV6-5 to TRBJ2-2; D is unclear. CDR1 is MNHEY and CDR2 is SVGAGI in the germline V gene. Between the trimmed V and J ends, which lost 0 bases and 6 bases, there was a span of 11 bases. CDR3 length: 15 residues. CDR3 amino acids: CASSYSSQIPGELFF. In DNA form, the CDR3 reads TGTGCCAGCAGTTACTCTTCTCAGATCCCCGGGGAGCTGTTTTTT.

This clonotype has just a few counts. This sequence joins TRBV5-1 and TRBJ1-3; 7 bases agree with TRBD1. V shed 0 bases, J shed 3 bases, and the junction held 12 bases outside the gene matches. In germline, CDR1 is SGHRS, CDR2 YFSETQ. CDR3 length: 18 amino acids. Here the CDR3 reads CASSLAGDSIFSGNTIYF. The CDR3 region has the DNA TGCGCCAGCAGCTTGGCCGGGGACAGTATCTTCAGTGGAAACACCATATATTTT.

This clonotype came up a few times. The chain uses TRBV4-1 and TRBJ1-2; D uncertain. Germline-derived CDR1 and CDR2 are MGHRA and YSYEKL. This CDR3 region has 16 residues. V lost 0 bases and J lost 3, with 14 bases in between. The CDR3 spells CASSQDRQPSYYGYTF. Here the CDR3 DNA reads TGCGCCAGCAGCCAAGACCGCCAGCCGTCGTACTATGGCTACACCTTC.

This rearrangement joins TRBV7-8 to TRBJ2-2, with unresolved D. Germline values: CDR1 SGHVS, CDR2 FQNEAQ. The CDR3 is 15 amino acids. The V and J ends lost 5 bases and 1 base respectively, with 11 bases between them. Written as DNA, the CDR3 is TGTGCCAGCAGCCAGACCCGAGTGAACACCGGGGAGCTGTTTTTT. The encoded protein is CASSQTRVNTGELFF.

Of note for this clonotype: A read error may produce the germline difference seen at one junction end. V usage is TRBV10-3 and J usage is TRBJ2-5, with 11 bases identical to TRBD2. The CDR3 has 18 residues. Germline V CDR1 and CDR2: ENHRY, SYGVKD. In DNA form, the CDR3 reads TGTGCCAGCAGTTACTCGACACGGGCTAGCGGGAGGATGGAGACCCAGTACTTC. Its protein product is CASSYSTRASGRMETQYF.

A few counts support this clonotype. The rearrangement joins TRBV6-1 to TRBJ1-1; TRBD1 aligns across 7 bases. Germline V lookup: CDR1 MNHNS, CDR2 SASEGT. V was pared by 5 bases and J by 5 bases, with 8 bases of the junction left unmatched. This CDR3 is 14 amino acids long. As DNA, the CDR3 is TGTGCCAGCAGTCCTACAGGGGCCGAAACTGAAGCTTTCTTT. Translated: CASSPTGAETEAFF.

A few counts support this clonotype. The rearrangement joins TRBV4-2 to TRBJ1-2; D remains unclear. Germline V gene lookup returns CDR1 LGHNA and CDR2 YNFKEQ. V was shortened by 8 bases and J by 3 bases, with 13 bases between the two germline ends. The CDR3 is made up of 13 amino acids. Here the CDR3 DNA reads TGTGCCAGCCGTTGGCGGGGTCACTATGGCTACACCTTC. Translated, it gives CASRWRGHYGYTF.

V gene TRBV19 combines with J gene TRBJ2-7, with no clear D. From germline, CDR1 is LNHDA and CDR2 SQIVND (reference sequence). The CDR3 is 14 residues long. Trimming took off 5 bases at V and 3 bases at J, with 14 bases between the two ends. The CDR3 sequence: CASSLRDIVYEQYF. The CDR3 bases are TGTGCCAGTAGTCTCCGCGACATTGTCTACGAGCAGTACTTC. Supplemented by reference TRBV19 and TRBJ2-7, the full variable domain reads DGGITQSPKYLFRKEGQNVTLSCEQNLNHDAMYWYRQDPGQGLRLIYYSQIVNDFQKGDIAEGYSVSREKKESFPLTVTSAQKNPTAFYLCASSLRDIVYEQYFGPGTRLTVT.

This chain uses TRBV5-1 with TRBJ2-7; TRBD2 is a possible D gene (6 bases). Trimming left V 4 bases short and J 3 bases short, with 17 bases between. The CDR3 has 15 amino acids. Looked up from germline, CDR1 is SGHRS and CDR2 is YFSETQ. DNA of the CDR3: TGCGCCAGCAGCGAAGAGCCCGGGACTGTCTACGAGCAGTACTTC. It yields the protein CASSEEPGTVYEQYF.

This clonotype was counted only a few times. The rearrangement joins TRBV6-1 to TRBJ1-1; weak D call: TRBD1 (6 bases). V was pared by 6 bases and J by 4 bases, with 12 bases between. The CDR3 loop spans 13 amino acids. Germline V CDR1 and CDR2: MNHNS, SASEGT. CDR3 region: CASRSGVPTEAFF. The CDR3, as DNA: TGTGCCAGCAGGTCAGGGGTTCCCACTGAAGCTTTCTTT.

This clonotype was observed a few times. The gene calls are TRBV20-1 and TRBJ2-1; the match to TRBD1 covers 9 bases. The J segment lost 5 bases and the V segment lost 7 bases, leaving 6 bases of the junction unmatched. Germline loops: CDR1 DFQATT, CDR2 SNEGSKA (reference sequence). This CDR3 is built from 13 residues. The CDR3 here is CSVTGTGHNEQFF. The CDR3 nucleotides are TGCAGTGTGACCGGGACAGGGCACAATGAGCAGTTCTTC.

The chain links TRBV28 to TRBJ2-6; a weak D match, TRBD2 (6 bases). The CDR3 has 22 amino acids. V was pared by 3 bases and J by 1 base, with 28 bases between. CDR1 MDHEN and CDR2 SYDVKM come from the germline V gene. The CDR3 region has the DNA TGTGCCAGCAGTTTGTCGTCTTACGGGAGAGTGGGTTGGGGTTCTGGGGCCAACGTCCTGACTTTC. Protein sequence: CASSLSSYGRVGWGSGANVLTF.

This clonotype has a count of ten or more. The gene calls are TRBV7-8 and TRBJ1-6; no reliable D call. The V end lost 1 base, the J end lost 10 bases, and 20 bases lay between the germline ends. The germline gives CDR1 SGHVS, CDR2 FQNEAQ. The CDR3 contains 17 residues. CDR3 sequence (DNA): TGTGCCAGCAGCTTAGGACCCCGGCGCGGCCGAGCGTCACCCCTCCACTTT. Its translation is CASSLGPRRGRASPLHF. The full variable domain, rest sourced from reference TRBV7-8 and TRBJ1-6, is GAGVSQSPRYKVAKRGQDVALRCDPISGHVSLFWYQQALGQGPEFLTYFQNEAQLDKSGLPSDRFFAERPEGSVSTLKIQRTQQEDSAVYLCASSLGPRRGRASPLHFGNGTRLTVT.

The rearrangement links TRBV6-1 to TRBJ2-1; 11 bases line up with TRBD2. V trimming: 3 bases; J trimming: 4 bases; junction bases outside the gene matches: 14. The CDR3 spans 19 residues. Per germline, CDR1 MNHNS and CDR2 SASEGT. The CDR3 loop is CASSDPNRVIAGGYNEQFF. As DNA, the CDR3 is TGTGCCAGCAGTGACCCAAACAGGGTAATAGCGGGAGGGTACAATGAGCAGTTCTTC.

This clonotype occurred many times. The V and J genes are TRBV12-3 or TRBV12-4 and TRBJ2-1; 9 nucleotides line up with TRBD1. J gave up 5 bases and V 6 bases, and 5 bases lay outside the gene matches. The length of the CDR3 is 14 residues. CDR3 coding DNA: TGTGCCAGCAGGGACAGGGGCAGGGACAATGAGCAGTTCTTC. This codes for CASRDRGRDNEQFF.

The chain carries TRBV13 and TRBJ2-4, with 7 bases fitting TRBD1. Trimming cost V 5 bases and J 3 bases; bases outside gene matches: 4. This CDR3 has 14 amino acids. Germline loops: CDR1 PRHDT, CDR2 FYEKMQ (reference sequence). CDR3 residues: CASSPRDSKNIQYF. The CDR3 nucleotides read TGTGCCAGCAGCCCCCGGGACAGCAAAAACATTCAGTACTTC.

This clonotype was seen many times. The CDR3 here is CASSSHGLAGGWFTGELFF. The CDR3 DNA sequence: TGTGCCAGCAGTTCCCACGGACTAGCGGGAGGTTGGTTCACCGGGGAGCTGTTTTTT. The chain has TRBV2 and TRBJ2-2; 14 nucleotides match TRBD2. Unmatched junction bases numbered 12, after V lost 5 bases and J lost 4 bases. Germline V lookup: CDR1 SNHLY, CDR2 FYNNEI. The CDR3 is 19 amino acids. Combining the CDR3 with reference TRBV2 and TRBJ2-2 gives the whole variable domain EPEVTQTPSHQVTQMGQEVILRCVPISNHLYFYWYRQILGQKVEFLVSFYNNEISEKSEIFDDQFSVERPDGSNFTLKIRSTKLEDSAMYFCASSSHGLAGGWFTGELFFGEGSRLTVL.

In nucleotides, the CDR3 is TGCAGCGTTGATCTGCCCCTCGGCTACACCTTC. Translating gives CSVDLPLGYTF. V usage is TRBV29-1 and J usage is TRBJ1-2; D unclear. Germline CDR1 and CDR2: SQVTM and ANQGSEA. V lost 3 bases and J 8 bases, leaving 10 bases between the germline ends. This CDR3 contains 11 residues.

As for this clonotype: Since a much larger clone is just one base distant, this may be a read error. In DNA form, the CDR3 reads TGTGCCAGCAGTGACCGGACTAGCGGGTACGCTGAGCAGTTCTTC. This translates into CASSDRTSGYAEQFF. V is TRBV28 and J is TRBJ2-1; 11 bases fit TRBD2. V trimming: 5 bases; J trimming: 9 bases; junction bases outside the gene matches: 9. CDR1 and CDR2 from the germline V gene are MDHEN and SYDVKM. This CDR3 comprises 15 residues.

The J gene is TRBJ1-3, the V gene TRBV29-1; perhaps TRBD1 as D (5 bases). With 3 bases removed from V and 0 bases from J, the gap between germline ends came to 6 bases. The germline V gene has CDR1 SQVTM and CDR2 ANQGSEA. The CDR3 totals 13 residues. In DNA form, the CDR3 reads TGCAGCGTTGAGACAGTCTCTGGAAACACCATATATTTT. This gives the protein CSVETVSGNTIYF.